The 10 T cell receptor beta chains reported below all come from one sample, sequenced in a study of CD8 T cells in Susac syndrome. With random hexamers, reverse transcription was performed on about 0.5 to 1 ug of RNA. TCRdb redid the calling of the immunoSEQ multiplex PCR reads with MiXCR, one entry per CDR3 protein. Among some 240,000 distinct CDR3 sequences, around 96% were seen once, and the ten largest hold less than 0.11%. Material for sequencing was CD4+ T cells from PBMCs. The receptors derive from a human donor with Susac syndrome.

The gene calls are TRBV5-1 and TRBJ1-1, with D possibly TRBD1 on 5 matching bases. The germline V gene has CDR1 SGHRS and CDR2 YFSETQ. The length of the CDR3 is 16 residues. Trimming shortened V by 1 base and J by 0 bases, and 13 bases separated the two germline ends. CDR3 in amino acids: CASSLWGRAMNTEAFF. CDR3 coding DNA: TGCGCCAGCAGCTTGTGGGGGAGAGCTATGAACACTGAAGCTTTCTTT.

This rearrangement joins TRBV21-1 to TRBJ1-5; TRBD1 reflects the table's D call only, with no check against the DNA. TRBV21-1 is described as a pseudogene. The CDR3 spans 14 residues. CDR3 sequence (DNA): TGTGCCAGCAATACAGGGGGCTCCAATCAGCCCCAGCATTTT. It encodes CASNTGGSNQPQHF.

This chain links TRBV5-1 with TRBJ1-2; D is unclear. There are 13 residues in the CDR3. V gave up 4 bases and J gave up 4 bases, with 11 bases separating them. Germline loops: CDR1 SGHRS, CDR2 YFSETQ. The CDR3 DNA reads TGCGCCAGCAGCACTGGTAATGGCTATGGCTACACCTTC. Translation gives CASSTGNGYGYTF.

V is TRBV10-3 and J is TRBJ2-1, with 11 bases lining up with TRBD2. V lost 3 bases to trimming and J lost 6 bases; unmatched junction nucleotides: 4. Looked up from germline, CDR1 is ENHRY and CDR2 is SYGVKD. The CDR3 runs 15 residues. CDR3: CAISEVAGGPNEQFF. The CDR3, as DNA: TGTGCCATCAGTGAAGTAGCGGGAGGGCCCAATGAGCAGTTCTTC.

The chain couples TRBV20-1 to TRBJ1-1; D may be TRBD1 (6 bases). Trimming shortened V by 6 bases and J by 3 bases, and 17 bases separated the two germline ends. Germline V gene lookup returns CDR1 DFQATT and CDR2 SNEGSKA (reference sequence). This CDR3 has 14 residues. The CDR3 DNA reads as TGCAGTGCCGAACGGTTCGGGGGGCACACTGAAGCTTTCTTT. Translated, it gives CSAERFGGHTEAFF.

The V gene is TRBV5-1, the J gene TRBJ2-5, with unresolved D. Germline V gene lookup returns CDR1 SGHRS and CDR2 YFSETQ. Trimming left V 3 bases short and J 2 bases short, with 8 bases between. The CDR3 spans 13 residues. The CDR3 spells CASSSANQETQYF. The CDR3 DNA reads TGCGCCAGCAGCTCAGCGAATCAAGAGACCCAGTACTTC.

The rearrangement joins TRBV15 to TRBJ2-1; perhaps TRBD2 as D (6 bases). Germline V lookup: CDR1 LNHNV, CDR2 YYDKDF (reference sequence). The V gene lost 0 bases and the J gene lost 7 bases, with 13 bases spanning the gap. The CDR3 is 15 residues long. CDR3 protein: CATSRDRAGRNEQFF. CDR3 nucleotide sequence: TGTGCCACCAGCAGAGATAGGGCGGGGAGGAATGAGCAGTTCTTC.

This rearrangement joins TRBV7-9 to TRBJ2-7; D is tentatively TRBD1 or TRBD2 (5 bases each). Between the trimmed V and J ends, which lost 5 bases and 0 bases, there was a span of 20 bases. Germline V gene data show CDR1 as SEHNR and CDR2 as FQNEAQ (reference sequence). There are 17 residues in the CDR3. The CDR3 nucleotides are TGTGCCAGCAGCCGCTCCATGGGGGTCCCTTACTCCTACGAGCAGTACTTC. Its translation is CASSRSMGVPYSYEQYF. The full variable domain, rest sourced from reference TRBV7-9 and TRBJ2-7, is DTGVSQNPRHKITKRGQNVTFRCDPISEHNRLYWYRQTLGQGPEFLTYFQNEAQLEKSRLLSDRFSAERPKGSFSTLEIQRTEQGDSAMYLCASSRSMGVPYSYEQYFGPGTRLTVT.

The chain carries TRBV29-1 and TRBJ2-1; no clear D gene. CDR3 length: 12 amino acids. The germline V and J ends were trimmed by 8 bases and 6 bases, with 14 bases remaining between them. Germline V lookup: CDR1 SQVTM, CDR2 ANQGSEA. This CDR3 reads CSWVGSRNEQFF. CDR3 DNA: TGCAGCTGGGTGGGTAGTCGCAATGAGCAGTTCTTC.

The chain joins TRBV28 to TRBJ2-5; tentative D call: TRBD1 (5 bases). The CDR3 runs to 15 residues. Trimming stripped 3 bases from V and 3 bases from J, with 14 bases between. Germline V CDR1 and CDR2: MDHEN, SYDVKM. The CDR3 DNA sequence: TGTGCCAGCAGTTTTCCAGGGCAGCTGGAAGAGACCCAGTACTTC. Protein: CASSFPGQLEETQYF. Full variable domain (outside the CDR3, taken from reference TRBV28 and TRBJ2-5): DVKVTQSSRYLVKRTGEKVFLECVQDMDHENMFWYRQDPGLGLRLIYFSYDVKMKEKGDIPEGYSVSREKKERFSLILESASTNQTSMYLCASSFPGQLEETQYFGPGTRLLVL.